A single sample is the source of the 8 T cell receptor beta chains below, sequenced in a study of cytomegalovirus exposure and HLA in healthy donors. The PCR used 60 Vbeta and 13 Jbeta primers. Clones were sequenced by immunoSEQ multiplex PCR, and TCRdb holds only the in-frame ones, with some missing. The sample table includes some 130,000 clones. Sequencing was performed on PBMCs. These receptors came from a woman aged 40 to 50 in good health and CMV-seropositive.

The chain is built from TRBV5-1 and TRBJ2-7, with 8 bases lining up with TRBD1. Germline values: CDR1 SGHRS, CDR2 YFSETQ. This CDR3 spans 15 amino acids. The V gene end was trimmed by 5 bases and the J gene end by 3 bases; junction bases not matched to a gene: 10. CDR3 region: CASRERQGIDYEQYF. In DNA form, the CDR3 reads TGCGCCAGCAGAGAGAGACAGGGGATTGACTACGAGCAGTACTTC. Complete variable domain (other parts from reference TRBV5-1 and TRBJ2-7): KAGVTQTPRYLIKTRGQQVTLSCSPISGHRSVSWYQQTPGQGLQFLFEYFSETQRNKGNFPGRFSGRQFSNSRSEMNVSTLELGDSALYLCASRERQGIDYEQYFGPGTRLTVT.

The chain carries TRBV11-1 and TRBJ2-2; D is ambiguous. The V gene's germline CDR1 is SGHAT and CDR2 FQDESV (reference sequence). Trimming removed 2 bases from V and 4 bases from J, with 5 bases in between. The CDR3 is made up of 13 amino acids. The CDR3 protein is CASSLTLTGELFF. For the CDR3, the DNA is TGTGCCAGCAGCTTAACTCTCACCGGGGAGCTGTTTTTT.

The gene calls are TRBV18 and TRBJ2-7; 7 nucleotides match TRBD2. V lost 4 bases to trimming and J lost 5 bases; unmatched junction nucleotides: 8. Per the germline V gene, CDR1 is KGHSH and CDR2 is LQKENI. The CDR3 spans 14 residues. The CDR3 DNA reads TGTGCCAGCTCACGCCGCCGGGGGGAGGACGAGCAGTACTTC. Protein: CASSRRRGEDEQYF.

This CDR3 reads CASSDSIYSTTSEQFF. In DNA, the CDR3 is TGTGCCAGCAGTGACTCGATTTATTCCACGACTAGTGAGCAGTTCTTC. This sequence joins TRBV6-4 and TRBJ2-1; D may be TRBD2 (6 bases). This CDR3 region has 16 residues. V lost 0 bases to trimming and J lost 9 bases, with 18 bases between them. Germline lookup yields CDR1 MRHNA and CDR2 SNTAGT.

The J gene is TRBJ2-6, the V gene TRBV5-1, with D maybe TRBD2 (6 bases). There are 15 residues in the CDR3. CDR1 is SGHRS, CDR2 YFSETQ, per germline. V lost 4 bases and J lost 2, with 10 bases in between. CDR3 in DNA: TGCGCCAGCAGCCGGGGCGGGGCTGGGGCCAACGTCCTGACTTTC. Amino acid sequence: CASSRGGAGANVLTF.

This rearrangement joins TRBV15 to TRBJ2-7, with 8 bases that match TRBD2. After removal of 2 bases from V and 4 bases from J, the junction contained 7 bases not matched to a gene. This CDR3 is 15 amino acids long. Germline V gene data show CDR1 as LNHNV and CDR2 as YYDKDF (reference sequence). The CDR3 sequence is CATSRLAGGGYEQYF. The CDR3 bases are TGTGCCACCAGCAGACTAGCCGGGGGGGGATACGAGCAGTACTTC.

The chain couples TRBV10-2 to TRBJ1-1; 10 bases agree with TRBD1. Losses at the gene ends were 6 bases for V and 1 base for J; bases not matched to a gene: 2. Germline V CDR1 and CDR2: WSHSY, SAAADI. This CDR3 has 14 amino acids. CDR3 residues: CASRGQGSNTEAFF. In DNA, the CDR3 is TGCGCCAGCAGGGGACAGGGGTCGAACACTGAAGCTTTCTTT.

The rearrangement links TRBV30 to TRBJ2-2; 8 bases match TRBD2. Looked up from germline, CDR1 is GTSNPN and CDR2 is SVGIG (reference sequence). CDR3 length: 18 residues. V trimming: 0 bases; J trimming: 6 bases; junction bases outside the gene matches: 15. The CDR3: CAWSVNAGPGLVAGELFF. The DNA of the CDR3 is TGTGCCTGGAGTGTCAATGCTGGACCGGGACTAGTTGCCGGGGAGCTGTTTTTT.